Described below is a single T cell receptor beta chain sequence and its context. Its cognate antigen is unknown. The data derive from a study of CD8+CD57+ T cells in acquired aplastic anemia. In the study overall: On average, sorted CD4+ and CD8+ cells gave roughly 3 ug of DNA.

The sequenced patients had an expansion of CD8+CD57+ cells seen by flow cytometry. Diagnosis of severe acquired aplastic anemia applied to all patients. Findings and caveats of the study: No significant patient-versus-control difference appeared in CD8+ Simpson's diversity.

The V end was cut by 2 bases, the J end by 6 bases, with 13 bases between. The CDR3 totals 14 residues. CDR1 and CDR2 from the germline V gene are MNHEY and SVGAGI. Genomic DNA acted as the template from which TCR beta VDJ combination and CDR3 sequence profiling were carried out. One entry per CDR3 protein, called by TCRdb with MiXCR from the reads. The data hold about 180,000 distinct CDR3 sequences, with 63% observed a single time. Sequencing input: sorted CD4+, CD8+, or CD8+CD57+ T cells (not recorded which) from PBMCs. The chain recombines TRBV6-5 with TRBJ1-1; no definite D call. This sequence was found in a human donor with aplastic anemia. DNA of the CDR3: TGTGCCAGCAGTTACAGGCCGTTGAGCGCTGAAGCTTTCTTT. Encoded protein: CASSYRPLSAEAFF.